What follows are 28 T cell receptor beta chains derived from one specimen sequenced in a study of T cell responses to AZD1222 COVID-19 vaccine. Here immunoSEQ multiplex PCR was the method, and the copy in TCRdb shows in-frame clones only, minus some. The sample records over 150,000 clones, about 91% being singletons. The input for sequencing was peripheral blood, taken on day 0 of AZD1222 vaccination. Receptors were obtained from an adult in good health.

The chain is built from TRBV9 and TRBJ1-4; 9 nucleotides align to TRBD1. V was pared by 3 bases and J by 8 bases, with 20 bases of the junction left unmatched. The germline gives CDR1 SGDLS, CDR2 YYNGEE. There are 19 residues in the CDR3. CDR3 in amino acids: CASSASGTGSGATMEKLFF. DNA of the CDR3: TGTGCCAGCAGCGCATCCGGGACAGGGTCCGGGGCGACTATGGAAAAACTGTTTTTT.

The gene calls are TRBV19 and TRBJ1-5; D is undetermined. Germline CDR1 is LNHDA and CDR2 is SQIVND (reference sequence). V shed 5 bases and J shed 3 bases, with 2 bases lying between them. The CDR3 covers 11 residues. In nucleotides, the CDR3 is TGTGCCAGTAGTGACAATCAGCCCCAGCATTTT. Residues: CASSDNQPQHF.

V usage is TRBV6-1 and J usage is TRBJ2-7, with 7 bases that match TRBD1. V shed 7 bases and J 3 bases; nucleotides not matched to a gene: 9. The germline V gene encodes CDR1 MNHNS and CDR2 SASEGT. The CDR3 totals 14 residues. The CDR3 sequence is CASTAPGQNYEQYF. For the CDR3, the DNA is TGTGCCAGCACCGCACCGGGACAGAACTACGAGCAGTACTTC.

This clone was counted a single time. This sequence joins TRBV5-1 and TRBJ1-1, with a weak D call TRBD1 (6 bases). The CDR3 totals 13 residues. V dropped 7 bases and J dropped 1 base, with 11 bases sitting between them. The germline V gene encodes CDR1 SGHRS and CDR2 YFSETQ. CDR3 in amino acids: CASGEQGNTEAFF. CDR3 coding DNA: TGCGCCAGCGGGGAACAGGGGAACACTGAAGCTTTCTTT.

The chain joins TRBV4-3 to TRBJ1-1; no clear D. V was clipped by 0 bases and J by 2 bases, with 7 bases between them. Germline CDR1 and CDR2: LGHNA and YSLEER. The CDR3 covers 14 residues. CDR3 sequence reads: CASSQDTHNTEAFF. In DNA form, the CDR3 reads TGCGCCAGCAGCCAAGATACCCATAACACTGAAGCTTTCTTT.

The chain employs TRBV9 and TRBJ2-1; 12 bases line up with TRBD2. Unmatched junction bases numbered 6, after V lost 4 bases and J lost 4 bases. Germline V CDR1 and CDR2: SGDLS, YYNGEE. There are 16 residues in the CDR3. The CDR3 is CASSSPTSGGYNEQFF. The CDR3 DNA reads TGTGCCAGCAGCTCACCGACTAGCGGGGGTTACAATGAGCAGTTCTTC. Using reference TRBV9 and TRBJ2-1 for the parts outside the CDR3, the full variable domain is DSGVTQTPKHLITATGQRVTLRCSPRSGDLSVYWYQQSLDQGLQFLIQYYNGEERAKGNILERFSAQQFPDLHSELNLSSLELGDSALYFCASSSPTSGGYNEQFFGPGTRLTVL.

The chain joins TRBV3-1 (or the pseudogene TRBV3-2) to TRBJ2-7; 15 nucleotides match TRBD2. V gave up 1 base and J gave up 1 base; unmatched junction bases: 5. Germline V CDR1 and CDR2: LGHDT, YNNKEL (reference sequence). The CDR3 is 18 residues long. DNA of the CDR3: TGTGCCAGCAGCCAAGTCAAGGGACTAGCGGGGGGATCCTACGAGCAGTACTTC. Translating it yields CASSQVKGLAGGSYEQYF.

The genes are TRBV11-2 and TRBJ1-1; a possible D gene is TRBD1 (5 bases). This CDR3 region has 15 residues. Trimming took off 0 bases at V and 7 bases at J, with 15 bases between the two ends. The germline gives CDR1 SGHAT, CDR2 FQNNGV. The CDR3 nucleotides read TGTGCCAGCAGCTTAGAAGGGGCAGCCCTGGGTGAAGCTTTCTTT. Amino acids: CASSLEGAALGEAFF. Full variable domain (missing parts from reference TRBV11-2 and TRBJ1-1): EAGVAQSPRYKIIEKRQSVAFWCNPISGHATLYWYQQILGQGPKLLIQFQNNGVVDDSQLPKDRFSAERLKGVDSTLKIQPAKLEDSAVYLCASSLEGAALGEAFFGQGTRLTVV.

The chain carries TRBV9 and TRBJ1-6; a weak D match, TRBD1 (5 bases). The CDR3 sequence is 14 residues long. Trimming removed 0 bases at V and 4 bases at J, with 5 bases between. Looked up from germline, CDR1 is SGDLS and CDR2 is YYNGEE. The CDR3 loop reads CASSVGQYNSPLHF. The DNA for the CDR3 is TGTGCCAGCAGCGTAGGACAGTATAATTCACCCCTCCACTTT.

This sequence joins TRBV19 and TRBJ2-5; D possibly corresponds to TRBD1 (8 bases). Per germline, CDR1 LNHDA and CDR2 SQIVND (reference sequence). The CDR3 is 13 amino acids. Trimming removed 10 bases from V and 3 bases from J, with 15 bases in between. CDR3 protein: CATSTGGEETQYF. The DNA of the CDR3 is TGTGCCACCTCCACAGGGGGGGAAGAGACCCAGTACTTC. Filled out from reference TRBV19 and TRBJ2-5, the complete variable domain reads DGGITQSPKYLFRKEGQNVTLSCEQNLNHDAMYWYRQDPGQGLRLIYYSQIVNDFQKGDIAEGYSVSREKKESFPLTVTSAQKNPTAFYLCATSTGGEETQYFGPGTRLLVL.

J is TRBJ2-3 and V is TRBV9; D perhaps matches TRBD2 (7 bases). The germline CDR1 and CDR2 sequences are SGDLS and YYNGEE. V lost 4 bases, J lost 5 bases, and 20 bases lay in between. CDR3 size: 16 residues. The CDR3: CASSPAQGRGVDTQYF. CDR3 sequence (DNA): TGTGCCAGCAGCCCGGCTCAAGGGAGGGGGGTAGATACGCAGTATTTT.

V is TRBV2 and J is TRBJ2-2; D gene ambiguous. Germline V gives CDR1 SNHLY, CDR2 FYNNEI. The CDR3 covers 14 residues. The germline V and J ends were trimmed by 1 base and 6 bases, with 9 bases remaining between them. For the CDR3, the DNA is TGTGCCAGCAGTGAAGGGAGTTTCCCCGGGGAGCTGTTTTTT. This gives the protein CASSEGSFPGELFF.

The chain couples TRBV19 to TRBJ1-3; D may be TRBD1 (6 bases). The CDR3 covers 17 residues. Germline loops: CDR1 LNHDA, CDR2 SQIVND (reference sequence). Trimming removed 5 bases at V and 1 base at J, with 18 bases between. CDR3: CASSPAGQYISGNTIYF. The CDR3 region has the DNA TGTGCCAGTAGTCCAGCCGGACAGTACATTTCTGGAAACACCATATATTTT.

The CDR3 nucleotides read TGTGCCAGCAGCTTTTCCTCAGTAAACTACGAGCAGTACTTC. Its translation is CASSFSSVNYEQYF. This sequence joins TRBV5-5 and TRBJ2-7, with no clear D. V was trimmed by 2 bases and J by 3 bases, leaving 12 bases between them. The CDR3 runs to 14 residues. Germline CDR1 and CDR2: SGHKS and YYEKEE (reference sequence).

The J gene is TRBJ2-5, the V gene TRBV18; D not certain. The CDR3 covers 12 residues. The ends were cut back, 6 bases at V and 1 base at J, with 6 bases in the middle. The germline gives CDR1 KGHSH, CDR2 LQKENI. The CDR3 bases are TGTGCCAGCTCCGGACGCCAAGAGACCCAGTACTTC. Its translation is CASSGRQETQYF. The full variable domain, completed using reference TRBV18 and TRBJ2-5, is NAGVMQNPRHLVRRRGQEARLRCSPMKGHSHVYWYRQLPEEGLKFMVYLQKENIIDESGMPKERFSAEFPKEGPSILRIQQVVRGDSAAYFCASSGRQETQYFGPGTRLLVL.

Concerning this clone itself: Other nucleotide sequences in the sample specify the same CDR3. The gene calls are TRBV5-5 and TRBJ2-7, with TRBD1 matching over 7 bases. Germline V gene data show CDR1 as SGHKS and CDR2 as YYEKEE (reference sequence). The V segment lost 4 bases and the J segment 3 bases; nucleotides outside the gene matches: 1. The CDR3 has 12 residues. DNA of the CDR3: TGTGCCAGCAGCAGACAGGGCTACGAGCAGTACTTC. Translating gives CASSRQGYEQYF.

The CDR3 bases are TGCGCCAGCAGCCCTCAACCGGGGACAGCTAACTATGGCTACACCTTC. Its protein is CASSPQPGTANYGYTF. This rearrangement joins TRBV4-1 to TRBJ1-2; the match to TRBD1 covers 7 bases. After removal of 4 bases from V and 0 bases from J, the junction contained 8 bases not matched to a gene. CDR1 and CDR2 (germline): MGHRA, YSYEKL. The CDR3 sequence is 16 residues long.

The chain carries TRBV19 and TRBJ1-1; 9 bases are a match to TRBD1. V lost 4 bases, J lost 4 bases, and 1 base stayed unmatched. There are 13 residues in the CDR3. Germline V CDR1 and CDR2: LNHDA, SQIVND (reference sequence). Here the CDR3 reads CASSRTGATEAFF. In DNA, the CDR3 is TGTGCCAGTAGTAGGACAGGGGCCACTGAAGCTTTCTTT.

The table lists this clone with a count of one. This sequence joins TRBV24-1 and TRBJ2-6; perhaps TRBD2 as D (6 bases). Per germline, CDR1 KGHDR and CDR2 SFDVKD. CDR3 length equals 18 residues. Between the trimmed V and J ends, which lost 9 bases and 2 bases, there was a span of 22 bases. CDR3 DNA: TGTGCCACCGGAGGAAACGAGGGACTGCAAGCTGGGGCCAACGTCCTGACTTTC. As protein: CATGGNEGLQAGANVLTF.

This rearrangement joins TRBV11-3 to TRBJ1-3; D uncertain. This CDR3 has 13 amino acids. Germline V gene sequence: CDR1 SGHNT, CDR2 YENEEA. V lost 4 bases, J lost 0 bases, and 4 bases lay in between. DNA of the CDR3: TGTGCCAGCAGCTCGGACTCTGGAAACACCATATATTTT. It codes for CASSSDSGNTIYF.

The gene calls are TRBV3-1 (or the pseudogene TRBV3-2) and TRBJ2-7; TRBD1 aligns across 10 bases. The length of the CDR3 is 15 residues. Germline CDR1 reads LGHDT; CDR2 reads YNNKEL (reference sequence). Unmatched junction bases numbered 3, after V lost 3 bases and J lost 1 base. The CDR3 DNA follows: TGTGCCAGCAGCCAGAGGACAGGGGGGTCCTACGAGCAGTACTTC. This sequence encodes CASSQRTGGSYEQYF.

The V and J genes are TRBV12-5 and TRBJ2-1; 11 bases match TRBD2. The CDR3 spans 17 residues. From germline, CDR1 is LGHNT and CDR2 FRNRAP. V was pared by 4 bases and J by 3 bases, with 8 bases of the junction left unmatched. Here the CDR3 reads CASGYLSTSGVYNEQFF. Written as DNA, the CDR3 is TGTGCTAGTGGTTATCTATCGACTAGCGGGGTCTACAATGAGCAGTTCTTC.

The CDR3 bases are TGTGCCAGCAGTGCCGCCGGGGGCAATCAGCCCCAGCATTTT. It encodes CASSAAGGNQPQHF. V usage is TRBV6-4 and J usage is TRBJ1-5; D gene ambiguous. This CDR3 has 14 amino acids. Trimming took off 4 bases at V and 2 bases at J, with 9 bases between the two ends. CDR1 is MRHNA and CDR2 is SNTAGT in the germline V gene.

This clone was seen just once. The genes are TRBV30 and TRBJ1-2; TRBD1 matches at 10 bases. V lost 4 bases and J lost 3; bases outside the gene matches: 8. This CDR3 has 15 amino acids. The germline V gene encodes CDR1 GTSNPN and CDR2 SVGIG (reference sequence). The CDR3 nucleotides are TGTGCCTGGACGGGGGACAGGGGAAGCTACTATGGCTACACCTTC. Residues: CAWTGDRGSYYGYTF.

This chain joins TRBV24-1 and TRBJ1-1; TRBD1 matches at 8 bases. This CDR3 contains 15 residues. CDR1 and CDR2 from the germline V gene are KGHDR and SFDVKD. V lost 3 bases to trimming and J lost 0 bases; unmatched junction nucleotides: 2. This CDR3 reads CATSDPGQVNTEAFF. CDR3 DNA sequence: TGTGCCACCAGTGATCCGGGACAGGTGAACACTGAAGCTTTCTTT.

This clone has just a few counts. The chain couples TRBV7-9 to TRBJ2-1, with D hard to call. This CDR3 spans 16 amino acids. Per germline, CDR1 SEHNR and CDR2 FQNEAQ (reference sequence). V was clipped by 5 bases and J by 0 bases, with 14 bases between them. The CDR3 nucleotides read TGTGCCAGCAGCCCTTTGGCGGTGAGCTCCTACAATGAGCAGTTCTTC. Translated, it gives CASSPLAVSSYNEQFF.

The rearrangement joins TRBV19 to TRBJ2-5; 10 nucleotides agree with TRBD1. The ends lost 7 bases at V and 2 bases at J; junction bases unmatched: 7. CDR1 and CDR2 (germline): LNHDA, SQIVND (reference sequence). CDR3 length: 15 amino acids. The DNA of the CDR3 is TGTGCCAGTAAGACAGGGGGCTCAGTACAAGAGACCCAGTACTTC. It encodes CASKTGGSVQETQYF.

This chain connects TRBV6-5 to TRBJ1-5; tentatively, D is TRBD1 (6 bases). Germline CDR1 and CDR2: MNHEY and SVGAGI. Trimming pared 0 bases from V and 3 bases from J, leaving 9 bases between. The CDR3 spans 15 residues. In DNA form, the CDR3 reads TGTGCCAGCAGTTACTCAGGGGGGATCAATCAGCCCCAGCATTTT. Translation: CASSYSGGINQPQHF.